A single sample is the source of the 10 T cell receptor beta chains below, sequenced in a study of blood T cell repertoires in COVID-19. Generated by immunoSEQ multiplex PCR, the TCRdb table keeps only in-frame clones and is missing some. The table has about 22,000 clones, roughly nine tenths seen once; the top ten hold 20% to 30%. Sequenced: peripheral blood. The receptor source for this set is a human donor with active COVID-19. The donor label of this sample is uncertain.

The chain combines TRBV11-2 with TRBJ2-3; 12 positions match TRBD2. CDR1 is SGHAT and CDR2 is FQNNGV in the germline V gene. CDR3 length: 16 residues. Trimming at V came to 2 bases and at J to 4 bases, leaving 4 bases not matched to a gene. The CDR3 protein is CASSLPLAGGPDTQYF. The CDR3 nucleotides read TGTGCCAGCAGCTTACCCCTAGCGGGAGGGCCAGATACGCAGTATTTT.

This clone was detected only once. The chain joins TRBV3-1 (or the pseudogene TRBV3-2) to TRBJ2-7; 8 nucleotides match TRBD1. Germline V lookup: CDR1 LGHDT, CDR2 YNNKEL (reference sequence). J gave up 3 bases and V 5 bases, and 9 bases lay outside the gene matches. This CDR3 is built from 15 residues. The CDR3 DNA sequence: TGTGCCAGCAGCTACCTGACAGGGGAGAGCTACGAGCAGTACTTC. It yields the protein CASSYLTGESYEQYF.

This clone was seen a single time. The CDR3: CASSLSGRDTQYF. CDR3 nucleotide sequence: TGTGCCAGCAGCTTAAGCGGGAGGGATACGCAGTATTTT. The rearrangement uses TRBV11-3 and TRBJ2-3, with 9 nucleotides matching TRBD2. The CDR3 has 13 amino acids. The trim removed 2 bases at V and 6 bases at J, leaving 0 bases unmatched. In germline, CDR1 is SGHNT, CDR2 YENEEA.

This clone was counted a single time. The J gene is TRBJ2-2, the V gene TRBV5-1; possibly TRBD1 for D (5 bases). With 3 bases removed from V and 6 bases from J, the gap between germline ends came to 21 bases. This CDR3 is built from 17 residues. Germline CDR1 reads SGHRS; CDR2 reads YFSETQ. Here the CDR3 DNA reads TGCGCCAGCAGCTCGGGTTGGGGCCTCACAGGCGCCGGGGAGCTGTTTTTT. Protein: CASSSGWGLTGAGELFF.

This chain uses TRBV3-1 (or the pseudogene TRBV3-2) with TRBJ1-1; 8 bases map to TRBD1. This CDR3 contains 15 residues. After removal of 3 bases from V and 1 base from J, the junction contained 4 bases not matched to a gene. In germline, CDR1 is LGHDT, CDR2 YNNKEL (reference sequence). DNA of the CDR3: TGTGCCAGCAGCCAGTCAGACAGGGGGAACACTGAAGCTTTCTTT. It codes for CASSQSDRGNTEAFF.

This clone was seen once. This chain links TRBV19 with TRBJ2-3, with 8 bases identical to TRBD1. The ends lost 10 bases at V and 0 bases at J; junction bases unmatched: 3. There are 13 residues in the CDR3. CDR1 and CDR2 (germline): LNHDA, SQIVND (reference sequence). The CDR3 DNA sequence: TGTGCCACTCGGACAGGGAGCACAGATACGCAGTATTTT. Translated: CATRTGSTDTQYF.

The chain uses TRBV4-3 and TRBJ1-1; a possible D gene is TRBD1 (6 bases). Germline CDR1 is LGHNA and CDR2 is YSLEER. Between the trimmed V and J ends, which lost 4 bases and 5 bases, there was a span of 17 bases. This CDR3 spans 15 amino acids. The CDR3 bases are TGCGCCAGCAGCCTAACAGTACAGGGAGGGACTGAAGCTTTCTTT. Translated, it gives CASSLTVQGGTEAFF.

The chain has TRBV3-1 (or the pseudogene TRBV3-2) and TRBJ2-7; possibly TRBD2 for D (5 bases). CDR1 LGHDT and CDR2 YNNKEL come from the germline V gene (reference sequence). Deletions cut 3 bases from V and 6 bases from J, with 12 bases between. The CDR3 loop spans 13 amino acids. The CDR3 reads CASSQGRRAEQYF. The CDR3 coding sequence is TGTGCCAGCAGCCAGGGGAGACGGGCCGAGCAGTACTTC.

V gene TRBV5-1 combines with J gene TRBJ1-4; D is possibly TRBD1 (6 bases). This CDR3 is built from 16 residues. The V end lost 0 bases, the J end lost 5 bases, and 14 bases lay between the germline ends. From germline, CDR1 is SGHRS and CDR2 YFSETQ. The CDR3 protein is CASSLGNSDRNEKLFF. The CDR3 DNA reads TGCGCCAGCAGCTTGGGAAACAGCGACAGGAATGAAAAACTGTTTTTT.

The chain recombines TRBV6-5 with TRBJ2-7, with 12 bases matching TRBD1. The CDR3 is 14 amino acids. The V gene end was trimmed by 6 bases and the J gene end by 4 bases; junction bases not matched to a gene: 4. The germline gives CDR1 MNHEY, CDR2 SVGAGI. The CDR3: CASRGTGGEYEQYF. Written as DNA, the CDR3 is TGTGCCAGCAGGGGGACAGGGGGCGAGTACGAGCAGTACTTC.